Sequencing of this T cell receptor beta chain was carried out in a study of T cells in Graves' hyperthyroidism and ophthalmopathy. General study findings and limits: Progression to ophthalmopathy was predicted a median of roughly 6.8 months early. In the analysis, a 13 V-J model separated ophthalmopathy from stable hyperthyroidism.

Patients were excluded for uncontrolled infection, other autoimmune disease, pregnancy or lactation. RNA transcripts were the template for amplifying TCR beta CDR3 regions. The HTBI set primed first-round TCR CDR3 RT-PCR. TCRdb ran MiXCR on the multiplex PCR reads and lists one entry per CDR3 protein. The sample includes over 350,000 distinct CDR3 sequences, around an eighth of them seen just once. This CDR3 has 13 amino acids. V shed 9 bases, J shed 7 bases, and the junction held 11 bases outside the gene matches. Germline assignment: CDR1 LNHDA and CDR2 SQIVND (reference sequence). This clonotype occurred many times. Its antigen remains unknown.

The clonotype comes from a man between 50 and 59 years old with Graves' ophthalmopathy. The V call is TRBV19, the J call TRBJ1-2, with TRBD1 matching 7 bases. The source material was blood. The CDR3 region is CASGGWDSPGYTF. The CDR3 region has the DNA TGTGCCAGCGGGGGATGGGACAGTCCTGGCTACACCTTC.